This TCR beta chain emerged from a study of T cells in Graves' hyperthyroidism and ophthalmopathy. There are 17 residues in the CDR3. Looked up from germline, CDR1 is LNHDA and CDR2 is SQIVND (reference sequence). With 6 bases removed from V and 6 bases from J, the gap between germline ends came to 24 bases. No progression to ophthalmopathy during 18 months of follow-up defined stable disease. The study enrolled patients aged 18 to 65 with newly diagnosed hyperthyroidism of under 2 months' duration. Patients showing uncontrolled infection, other autoimmune disease, pregnancy or lactation were ineligible. PBMCs were derived from around 10 ml fresh peripheral blood. This clonotype was detected a few times. Amplification yielded TCR beta CDR3 regions, with RNA transcripts as the source. Primed by the HTBI set, a first-round RT-PCR was run on the TCR CDR3. From the multiplex PCR reads, TCRdb called clonotypes with MiXCR, one entry per CDR3 protein. This sample has hundreds of thousands of distinct CDR3 sequences, with around 15% found just once.

The J gene is TRBJ2-1, the V gene TRBV19; D might be TRBD1 (6 bases). The receptor's source is a woman in her late teens or twenties with Graves' hyperthyroidism. Material: blood. CDR3 residues: CASRGQGPGVSRNEQFF. The CDR3 DNA sequence: TGTGCCAGTAGAGGTCAGGGGCCCGGGGTTTCCCGCAATGAGCAGTTCTTC.